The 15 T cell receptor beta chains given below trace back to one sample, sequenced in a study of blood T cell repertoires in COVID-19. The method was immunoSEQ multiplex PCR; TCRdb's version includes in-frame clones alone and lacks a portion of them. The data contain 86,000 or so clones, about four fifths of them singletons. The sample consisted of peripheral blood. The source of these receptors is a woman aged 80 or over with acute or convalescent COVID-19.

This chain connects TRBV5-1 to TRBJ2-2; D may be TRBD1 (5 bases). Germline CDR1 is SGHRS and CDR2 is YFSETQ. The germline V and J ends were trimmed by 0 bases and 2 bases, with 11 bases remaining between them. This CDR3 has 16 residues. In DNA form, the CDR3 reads TGCGCCAGCAGCTTGGCCCCAGGGATAAACACCGGGGAGCTGTTTTTT. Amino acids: CASSLAPGINTGELFF.

CDR3 bases: TGTGCCGGGGGCACCGGTACGCAGTATTTT. The encoded protein is CAGGTGTQYF. The chain employs TRBV2 and TRBJ2-3, with D maybe TRBD1 (6 bases). The CDR3 sequence is 10 residues long. Between the trimmed V and J ends, which lost 11 bases and 8 bases, there was a span of 11 bases. Germline CDR1 reads SNHLY; CDR2 reads FYNNEI.

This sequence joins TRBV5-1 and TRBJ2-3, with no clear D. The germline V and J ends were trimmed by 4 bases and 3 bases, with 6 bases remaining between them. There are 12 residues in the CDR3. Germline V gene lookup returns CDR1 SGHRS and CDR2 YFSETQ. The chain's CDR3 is CASSHQTDTQYF. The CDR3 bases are TGCGCCAGCAGCCACCAGACAGATACGCAGTATTTT. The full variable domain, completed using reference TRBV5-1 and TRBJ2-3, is KAGVTQTPRYLIKTRGQQVTLSCSPISGHRSVSWYQQTPGQGLQFLFEYFSETQRNKGNFPGRFSGRQFSNSRSEMNVSTLELGDSALYLCASSHQTDTQYFGPGTRLTVL.

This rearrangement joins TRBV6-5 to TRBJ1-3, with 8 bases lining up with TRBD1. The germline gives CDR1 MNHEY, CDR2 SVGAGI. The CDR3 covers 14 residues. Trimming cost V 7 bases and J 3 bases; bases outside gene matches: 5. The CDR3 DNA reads TGTGCCAGCACCCAGGGGGCTAGTGGAAACACCATATATTTT. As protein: CASTQGASGNTIYF.

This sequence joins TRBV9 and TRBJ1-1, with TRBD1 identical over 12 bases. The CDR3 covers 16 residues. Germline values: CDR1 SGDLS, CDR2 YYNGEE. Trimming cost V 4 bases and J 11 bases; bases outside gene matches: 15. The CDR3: CASSPMSPGTGGAAFF. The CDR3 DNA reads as TGTGCCAGCAGCCCGATGAGTCCCGGGACAGGGGGCGCGGCTTTCTTT.

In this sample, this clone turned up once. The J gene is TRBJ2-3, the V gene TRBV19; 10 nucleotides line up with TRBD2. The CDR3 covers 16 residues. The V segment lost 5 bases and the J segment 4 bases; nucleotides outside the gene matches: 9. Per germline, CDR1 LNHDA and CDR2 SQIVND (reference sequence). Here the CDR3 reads CASSRHSSGGADTQYF. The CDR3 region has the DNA TGTGCCAGTAGTCGTCACTCTAGCGGGGGAGCAGATACGCAGTATTTT.

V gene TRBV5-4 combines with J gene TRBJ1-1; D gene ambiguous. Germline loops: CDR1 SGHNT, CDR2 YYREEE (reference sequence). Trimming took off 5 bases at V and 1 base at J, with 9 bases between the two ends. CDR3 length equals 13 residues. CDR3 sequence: CASRSGRNTEAFF. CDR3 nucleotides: TGTGCCAGCAGATCGGGAAGGAACACTGAAGCTTTCTTT.

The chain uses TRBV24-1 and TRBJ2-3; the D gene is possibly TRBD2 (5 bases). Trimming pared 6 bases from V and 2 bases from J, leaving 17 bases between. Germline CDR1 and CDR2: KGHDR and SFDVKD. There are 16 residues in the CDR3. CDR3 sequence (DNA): TGTGCCACCAGTAGGGCCATAGCGTATGACACAGATACGCAGTATTTT. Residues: CATSRAIAYDTDTQYF.

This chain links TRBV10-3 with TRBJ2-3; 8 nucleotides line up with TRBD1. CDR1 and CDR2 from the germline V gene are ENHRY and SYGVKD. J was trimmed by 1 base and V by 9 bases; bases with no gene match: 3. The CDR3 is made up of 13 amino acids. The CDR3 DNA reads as TGTGCCATGGGACAGGCAGGCACAGATACGCAGTATTTT. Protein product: CAMGQAGTDTQYF.

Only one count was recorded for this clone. This chain's CDR3 is CATSDLMPQDRDSYEQYF. CDR3 sequence (DNA): TGTGCCACCAGTGATTTGATGCCTCAGGACAGGGATTCCTACGAGCAGTACTTC. The chain employs TRBV24-1 and TRBJ2-7, with 8 bases matching TRBD1. The ends lost 0 bases at V and 1 base at J; junction bases unmatched: 10. The CDR3 loop spans 18 amino acids. Looked up from germline, CDR1 is KGHDR and CDR2 is SFDVKD.

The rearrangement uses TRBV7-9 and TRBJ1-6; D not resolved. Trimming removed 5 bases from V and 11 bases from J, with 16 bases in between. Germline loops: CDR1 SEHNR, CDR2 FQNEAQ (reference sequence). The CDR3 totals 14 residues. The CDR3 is CASSLESVLAPLHF. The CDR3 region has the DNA TGTGCCAGCAGCCTGGAGAGTGTGTTGGCACCCCTCCACTTT.

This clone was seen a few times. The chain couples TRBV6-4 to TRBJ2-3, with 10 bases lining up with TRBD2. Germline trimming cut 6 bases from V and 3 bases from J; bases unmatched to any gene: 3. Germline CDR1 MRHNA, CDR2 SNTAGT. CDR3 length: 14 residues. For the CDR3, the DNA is TGTGCCAGCAGCCCACTAGCGGGAACAGATACGCAGTATTTT. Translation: CASSPLAGTDTQYF.

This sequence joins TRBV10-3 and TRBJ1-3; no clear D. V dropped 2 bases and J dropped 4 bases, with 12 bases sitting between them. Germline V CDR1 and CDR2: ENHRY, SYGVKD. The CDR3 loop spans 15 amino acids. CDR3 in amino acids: CAISERGQQGNTIYF. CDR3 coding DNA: TGTGCCATCAGTGAGAGAGGCCAGCAGGGAAACACCATATATTTT.

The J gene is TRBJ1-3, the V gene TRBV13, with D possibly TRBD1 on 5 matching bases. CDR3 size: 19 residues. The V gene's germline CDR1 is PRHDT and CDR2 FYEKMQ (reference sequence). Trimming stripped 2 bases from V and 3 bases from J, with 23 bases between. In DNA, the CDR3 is TGTGCCAGCAGCTTATCTCGTATGGGGGGTCTAAAGAGTGGAAACACCATATATTTT. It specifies CASSLSRMGGLKSGNTIYF.

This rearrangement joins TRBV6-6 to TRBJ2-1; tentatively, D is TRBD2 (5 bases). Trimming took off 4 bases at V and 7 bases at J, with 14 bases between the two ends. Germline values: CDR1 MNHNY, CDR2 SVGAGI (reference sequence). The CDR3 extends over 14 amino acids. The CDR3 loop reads CASSLPGRENEQFF. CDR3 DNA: TGTGCCAGCAGTTTACCAGGACGGGAAAATGAGCAGTTCTTC.